This TCR beta chain is from a study of shared clonotypes between healthy human individuals. Sequencing was at deep level. The authors distributed each subset's genomic DNA evenly over several immunoSEQ plates. The repertoire was sequenced with immunoSEQ multiplex PCR; TCRdb's copy has only in-frame clones and lacks some. This table has under 1,100,000 clones, around 75% appearing once. Whole-study results and caveats: Estimated clonotype richness was generally higher in naive than memory subsets.

Study donors comprised healthy, HIV-negative adults devoid of recent acute infection or vaccination. The CDR3 runs to 15 residues. V lost 1 base, J lost 4 bases, and 6 bases stayed unmatched. Germline V CDR1 and CDR2: SGHAT, FQNNGV. Remarks on this clone: What it binds is unknown. The sample has other DNA sequences that encode this CDR3 too.

This sequence joins TRBV11-2 and TRBJ2-7, with 8 positions matching TRBD2. This sequence was found in a young man in good health. The sequenced material came from memory CD4+ T cells sorted from blood. The sample's subset: CD45RA-negative fraction. CDR3 in amino acids: CASSLAGGPSYEQYF. The DNA of the CDR3 is TGTGCCAGCAGCTTAGCGGGAGGGCCCTCGTACGAGCAGTACTTC.